This TCR beta chain was captured in a study of blood T cells in healthy people across ages. Points from the study as a whole: Long-lived donors exceeded aged donors in naive CD4+ cells and diversity.

Concerning this clonotype: Its target is not known.

Together with a sample-barcoded 5' primer, a J-beta primer mix was included in a second PCR lasting about 6 to 11 cycles. A single record per CDR3 protein comes from TCRdb applying MiXCR to the 5' RACE reads. This sample has hundreds of thousands of distinct CDR3 sequences, with more than 20% found just once. Germline loops: CDR1 SGHTA, CDR2 FQGNSA. This CDR3 is built from 14 residues. V shed 5 bases, J shed 2 bases, and the junction held 5 bases outside the gene matches. Another study also made use of these data, one on T cells of mothers and their children. Turning to that study: There was no detection of any persistent microchimeric T cell clones.

This TCR was sampled from a boy aged 10-17 years in good health. The gene calls are TRBV7-2 and TRBJ2-5; 7 bases agree with TRBD2. The material sequenced was blood. The CDR3 coding sequence is TGTGCCAGCAGCCCGGGGACTAAACAAGAGACCCAGTACTTC. Translating it yields CASSPGTKQETQYF.